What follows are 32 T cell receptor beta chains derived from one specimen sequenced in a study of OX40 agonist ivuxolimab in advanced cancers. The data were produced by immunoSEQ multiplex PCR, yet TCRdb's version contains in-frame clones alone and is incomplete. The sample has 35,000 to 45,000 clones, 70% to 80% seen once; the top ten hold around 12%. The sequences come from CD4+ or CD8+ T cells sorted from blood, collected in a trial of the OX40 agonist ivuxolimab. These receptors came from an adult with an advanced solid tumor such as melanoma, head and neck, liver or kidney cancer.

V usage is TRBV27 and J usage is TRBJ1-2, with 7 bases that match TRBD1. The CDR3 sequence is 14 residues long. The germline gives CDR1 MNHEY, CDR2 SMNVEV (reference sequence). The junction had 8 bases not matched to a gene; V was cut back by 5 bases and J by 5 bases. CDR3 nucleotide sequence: TGTGCCAGCAGTCCGGGACAGCCGCCATATGGCTACACCTTC. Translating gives CASSPGQPPYGYTF.

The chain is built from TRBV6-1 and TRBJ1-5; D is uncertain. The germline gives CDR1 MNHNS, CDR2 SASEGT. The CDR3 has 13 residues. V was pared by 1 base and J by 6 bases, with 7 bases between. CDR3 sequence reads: CASSEDRLQPQHF. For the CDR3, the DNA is TGTGCCAGCAGTGAAGATCGGCTTCAGCCCCAGCATTTT.

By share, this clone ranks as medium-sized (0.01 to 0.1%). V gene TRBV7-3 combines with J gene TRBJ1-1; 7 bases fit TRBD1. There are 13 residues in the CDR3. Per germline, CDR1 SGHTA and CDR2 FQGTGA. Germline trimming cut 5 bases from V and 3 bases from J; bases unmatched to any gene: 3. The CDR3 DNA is TGTGCCAGCAGCACCCAGGGGGACACTGAAGCTTTCTTT. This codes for CASSTQGDTEAFF.

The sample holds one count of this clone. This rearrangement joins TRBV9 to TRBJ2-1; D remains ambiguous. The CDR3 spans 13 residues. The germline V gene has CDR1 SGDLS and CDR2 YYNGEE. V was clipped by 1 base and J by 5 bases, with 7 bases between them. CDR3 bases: TGTGCCAGCAGCGTAAGATCTGACAATGAGCAGTTCTTC. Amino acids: CASSVRSDNEQFF.

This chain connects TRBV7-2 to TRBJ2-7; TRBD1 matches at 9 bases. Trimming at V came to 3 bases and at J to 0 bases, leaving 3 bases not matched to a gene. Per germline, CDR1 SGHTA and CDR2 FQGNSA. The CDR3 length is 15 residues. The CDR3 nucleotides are TGTGCCAGCAGCTTCTCGGGACAGGGCTCCTACGAGCAGTACTTC. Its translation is CASSFSGQGSYEQYF.

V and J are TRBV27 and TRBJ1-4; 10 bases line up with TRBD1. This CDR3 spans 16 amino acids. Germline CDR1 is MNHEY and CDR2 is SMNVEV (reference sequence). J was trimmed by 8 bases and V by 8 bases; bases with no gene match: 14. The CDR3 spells CASGSRTGGSREKLFF. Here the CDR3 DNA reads TGTGCCAGCGGAAGTAGGACAGGGGGGTCGAGGGAAAAACTGTTTTTT.

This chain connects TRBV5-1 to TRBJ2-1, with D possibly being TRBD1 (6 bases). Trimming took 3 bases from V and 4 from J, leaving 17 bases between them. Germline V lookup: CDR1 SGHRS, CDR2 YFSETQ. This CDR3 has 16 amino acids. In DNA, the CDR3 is TGCGCCAGCAGCTCTCAGGACAGCGTAGGGTACAATGAGCAGTTCTTC. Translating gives CASSSQDSVGYNEQFF.

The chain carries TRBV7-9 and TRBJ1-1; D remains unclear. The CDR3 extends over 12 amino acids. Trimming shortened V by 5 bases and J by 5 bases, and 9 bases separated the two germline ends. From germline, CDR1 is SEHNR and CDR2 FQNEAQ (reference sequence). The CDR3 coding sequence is TGTGCCAGCAGCGTCCGTAGGACTGAAGCTTTCTTT. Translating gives CASSVRRTEAFF.

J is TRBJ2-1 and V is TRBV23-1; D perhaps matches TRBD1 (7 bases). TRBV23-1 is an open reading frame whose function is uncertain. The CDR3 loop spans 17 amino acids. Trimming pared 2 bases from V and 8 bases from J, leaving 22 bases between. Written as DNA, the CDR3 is TGCGCCAGCAGTCAACCAGGGGGGTCCCCTACAAACGATGAGCAGTTCTTC. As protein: CASSQPGGSPTNDEQFF.

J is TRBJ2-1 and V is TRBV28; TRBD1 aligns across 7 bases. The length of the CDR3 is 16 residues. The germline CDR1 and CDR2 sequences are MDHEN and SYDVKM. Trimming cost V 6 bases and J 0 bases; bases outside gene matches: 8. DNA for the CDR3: TGTGCCAGCAGCACACCAGGGGGAAGCTCCTACAATGAGCAGTTCTTC. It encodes CASSTPGGSSYNEQFF.

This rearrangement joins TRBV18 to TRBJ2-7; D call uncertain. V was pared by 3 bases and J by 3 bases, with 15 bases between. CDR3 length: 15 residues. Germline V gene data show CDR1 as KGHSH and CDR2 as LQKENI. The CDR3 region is CASSPINLPYYEQYF. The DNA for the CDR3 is TGTGCCAGCTCACCGATTAATCTCCCGTACTACGAGCAGTACTTC.

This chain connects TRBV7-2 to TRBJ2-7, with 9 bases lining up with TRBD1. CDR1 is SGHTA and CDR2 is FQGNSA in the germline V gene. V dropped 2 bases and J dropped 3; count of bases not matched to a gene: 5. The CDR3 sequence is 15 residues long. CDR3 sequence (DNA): TGTGCCAGCAGCTTACTGGACAGGGGCTACTACGAGCAGTACTTC. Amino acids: CASSLLDRGYYEQYF.

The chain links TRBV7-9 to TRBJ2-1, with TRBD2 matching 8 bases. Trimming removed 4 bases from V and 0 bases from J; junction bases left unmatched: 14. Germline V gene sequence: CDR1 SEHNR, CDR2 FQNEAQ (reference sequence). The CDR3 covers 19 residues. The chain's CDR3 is CASSSREGAGASSYNEQFF. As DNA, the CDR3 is TGTGCCAGCAGCTCTAGAGAGGGAGCGGGGGCAAGCTCCTACAATGAGCAGTTCTTC.

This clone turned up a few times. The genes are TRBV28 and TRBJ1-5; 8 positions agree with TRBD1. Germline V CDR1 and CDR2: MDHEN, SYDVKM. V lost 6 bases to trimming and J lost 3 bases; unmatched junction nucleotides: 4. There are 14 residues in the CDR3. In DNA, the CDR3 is TGTGCCAGCAGAGGACAGGGCGACAATCAGCCCCAGCATTTT. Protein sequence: CASRGQGDNQPQHF.

CDR3 in amino acids: CSGGTPNTGELFF. The CDR3 nucleotides are TGCAGCGGCGGGACACCGAACACCGGGGAGCTGTTTTTT. The chain is built from TRBV29-1 and TRBJ2-2, with D perhaps TRBD1 or TRBD2 (6 bases each). The V gene lost 7 bases and the J gene lost 0 bases, with 9 bases spanning the gap. The length of the CDR3 is 13 residues. The germline V gene encodes CDR1 SQVTM and CDR2 ANQGSEA.

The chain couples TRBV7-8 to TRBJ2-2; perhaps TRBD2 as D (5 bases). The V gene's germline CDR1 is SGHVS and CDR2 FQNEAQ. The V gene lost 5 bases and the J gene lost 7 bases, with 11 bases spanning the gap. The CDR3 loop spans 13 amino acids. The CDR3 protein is CASSPMAGGELFF. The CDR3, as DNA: TGTGCCAGCAGCCCCATGGCGGGCGGGGAGCTGTTTTTT.

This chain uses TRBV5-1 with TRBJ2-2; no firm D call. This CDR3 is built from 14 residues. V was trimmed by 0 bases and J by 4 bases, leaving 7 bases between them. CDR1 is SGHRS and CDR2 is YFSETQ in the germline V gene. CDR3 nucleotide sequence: TGCGCCAGCAGCTTGGACACGGCCACCGGGGAGCTGTTTTTT. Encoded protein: CASSLDTATGELFF.

CDR3 DNA sequence: TGTGCCAGCAGTGGAGGGAGACAGGGAAATCAGCCCCAGCATTTT. It encodes CASSGGRQGNQPQHF. The rearrangement links TRBV6-1 to TRBJ1-5, with 7 bases that match TRBD1. The CDR3 runs to 15 residues. V was pared by 4 bases and J by 4 bases, with 7 bases of the junction left unmatched. Germline V gene data show CDR1 as MNHNS and CDR2 as SASEGT.

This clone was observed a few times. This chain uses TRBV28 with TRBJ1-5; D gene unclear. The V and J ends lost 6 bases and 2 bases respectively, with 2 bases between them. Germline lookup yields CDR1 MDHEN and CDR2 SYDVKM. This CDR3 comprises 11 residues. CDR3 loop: CASSRNQPQHF. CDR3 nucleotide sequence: TGTGCCAGCAGCCGCAATCAGCCCCAGCATTTT.

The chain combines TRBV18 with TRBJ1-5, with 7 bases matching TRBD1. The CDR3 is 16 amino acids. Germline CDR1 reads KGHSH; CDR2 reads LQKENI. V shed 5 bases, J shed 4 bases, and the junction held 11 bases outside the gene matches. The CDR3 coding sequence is TGTGCCAGCTCATCGCAACAGGGGAACGGGAATCAGCCCCAGCATTTT. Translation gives CASSSQQGNGNQPQHF.

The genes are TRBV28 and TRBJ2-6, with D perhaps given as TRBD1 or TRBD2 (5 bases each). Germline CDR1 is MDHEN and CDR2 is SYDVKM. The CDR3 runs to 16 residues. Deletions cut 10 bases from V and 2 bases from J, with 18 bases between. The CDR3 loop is CATLPGAGAGANVLTF. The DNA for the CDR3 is TGTGCCACCCTCCCCGGGGCCGGGGCTGGGGCCAACGTCCTGACTTTC.

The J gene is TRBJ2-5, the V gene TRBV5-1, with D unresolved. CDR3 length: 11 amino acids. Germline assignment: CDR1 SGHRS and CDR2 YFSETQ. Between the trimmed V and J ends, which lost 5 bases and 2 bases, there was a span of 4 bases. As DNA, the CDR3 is TGCGCCAGCAGTTCTCAAGAGACCCAGTACTTC. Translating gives CASSSQETQYF.

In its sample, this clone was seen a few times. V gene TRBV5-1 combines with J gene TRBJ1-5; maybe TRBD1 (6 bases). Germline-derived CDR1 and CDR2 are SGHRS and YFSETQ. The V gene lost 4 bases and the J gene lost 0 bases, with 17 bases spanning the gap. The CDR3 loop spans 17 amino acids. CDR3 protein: CASSEGHPGVSNQPQHF. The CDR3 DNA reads TGCGCCAGCAGCGAGGGACATCCGGGAGTTAGCAATCAGCCCCAGCATTTT.

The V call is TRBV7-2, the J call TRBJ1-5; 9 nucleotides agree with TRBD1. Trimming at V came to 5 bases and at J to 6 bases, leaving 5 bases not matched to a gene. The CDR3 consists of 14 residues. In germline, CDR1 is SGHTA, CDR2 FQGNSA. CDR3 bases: TGTGCCAGCAGCCGGGGGACAGGGTTTCAGCCCCAGCATTTT. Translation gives CASSRGTGFQPQHF.

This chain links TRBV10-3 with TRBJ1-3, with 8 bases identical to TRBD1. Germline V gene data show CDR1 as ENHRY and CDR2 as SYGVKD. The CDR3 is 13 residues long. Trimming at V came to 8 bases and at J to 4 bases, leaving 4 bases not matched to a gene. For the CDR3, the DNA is TGTGCCATCGGGACAGGCCCGGGAAACACCATATATTTT. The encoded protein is CAIGTGPGNTIYF.

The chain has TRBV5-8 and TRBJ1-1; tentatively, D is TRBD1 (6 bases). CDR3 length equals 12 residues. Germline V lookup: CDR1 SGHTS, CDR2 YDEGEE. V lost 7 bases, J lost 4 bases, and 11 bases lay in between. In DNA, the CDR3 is TGTGCCAGCTATTACAGGGCCACTGAAGCTTTCTTT. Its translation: CASYYRATEAFF.

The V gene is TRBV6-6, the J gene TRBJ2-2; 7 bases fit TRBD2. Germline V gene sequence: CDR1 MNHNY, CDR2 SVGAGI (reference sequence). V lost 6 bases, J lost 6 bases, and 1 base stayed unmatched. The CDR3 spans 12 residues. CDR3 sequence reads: CASRAGSGELFF. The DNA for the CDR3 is TGTGCCAGCAGAGCGGGATCCGGGGAGCTGTTTTTT.

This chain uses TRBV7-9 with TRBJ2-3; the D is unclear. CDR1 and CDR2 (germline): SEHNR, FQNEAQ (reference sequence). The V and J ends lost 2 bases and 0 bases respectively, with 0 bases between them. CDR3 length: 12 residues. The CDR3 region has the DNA TGTGCCAGCAGCTTAAGCACAGATACGCAGTATTTT. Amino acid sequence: CASSLSTDTQYF. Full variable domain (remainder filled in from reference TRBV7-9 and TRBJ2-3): DTGVSQNPRHKITKRGQNVTFRCDPISEHNRLYWYRQTLGQGPEFLTYFQNEAQLEKSRLLSDRFSAERPKGSFSTLEIQRTEQGDSAMYLCASSLSTDTQYFGPGTRLTVL.

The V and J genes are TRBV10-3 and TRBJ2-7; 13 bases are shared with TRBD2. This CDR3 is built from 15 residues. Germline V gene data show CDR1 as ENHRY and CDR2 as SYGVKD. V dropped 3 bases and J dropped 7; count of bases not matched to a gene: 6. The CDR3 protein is CAISETGTSGKEQYF. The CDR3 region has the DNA TGTGCCATCAGTGAAACCGGGACTAGCGGGAAGGAGCAGTACTTC.

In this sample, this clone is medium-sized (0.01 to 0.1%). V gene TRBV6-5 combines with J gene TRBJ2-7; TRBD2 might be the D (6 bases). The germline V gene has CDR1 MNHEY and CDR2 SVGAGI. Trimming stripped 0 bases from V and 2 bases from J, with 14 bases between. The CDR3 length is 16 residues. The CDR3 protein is CASSYSTSPSPYEQYF. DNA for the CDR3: TGTGCCAGCAGTTACTCGACTAGTCCGTCTCCCTACGAGCAGTACTTC.

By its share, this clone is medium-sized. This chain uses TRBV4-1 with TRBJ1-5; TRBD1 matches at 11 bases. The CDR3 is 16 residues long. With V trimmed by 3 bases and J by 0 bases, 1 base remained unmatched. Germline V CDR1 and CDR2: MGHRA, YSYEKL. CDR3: CASSQGQGDSNQPQHF. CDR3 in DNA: TGCGCCAGCAGCCAGGGACAGGGGGATAGCAATCAGCCCCAGCATTTT.

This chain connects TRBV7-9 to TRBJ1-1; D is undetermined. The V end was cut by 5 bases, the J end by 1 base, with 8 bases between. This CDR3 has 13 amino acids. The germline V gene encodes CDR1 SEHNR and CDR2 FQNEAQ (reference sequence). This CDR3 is CASSHWGNTEAFF. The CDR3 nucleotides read TGTGCCAGCAGCCATTGGGGGAACACTGAAGCTTTCTTT.